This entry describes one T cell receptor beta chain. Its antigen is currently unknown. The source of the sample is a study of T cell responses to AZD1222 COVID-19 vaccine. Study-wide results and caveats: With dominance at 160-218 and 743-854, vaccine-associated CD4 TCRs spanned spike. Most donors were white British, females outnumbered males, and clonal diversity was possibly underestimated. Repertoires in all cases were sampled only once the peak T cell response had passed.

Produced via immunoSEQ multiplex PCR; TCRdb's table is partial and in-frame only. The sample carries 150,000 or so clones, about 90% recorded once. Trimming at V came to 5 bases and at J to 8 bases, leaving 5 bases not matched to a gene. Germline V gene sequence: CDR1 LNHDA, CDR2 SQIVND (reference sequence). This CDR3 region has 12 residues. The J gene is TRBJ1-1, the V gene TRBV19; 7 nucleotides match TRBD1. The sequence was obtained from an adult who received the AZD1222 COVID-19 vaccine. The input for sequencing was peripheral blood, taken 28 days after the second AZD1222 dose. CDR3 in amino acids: CASSRDSPEAFF. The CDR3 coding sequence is TGTGCCAGTAGTCGGGACAGCCCAGAAGCTTTCTTT.